One sample yielded the 2 T cell receptor beta chains listed below, sequenced in a study of T cells in localized non-small cell lung cancer. TCRdb keeps only in-frame clones here, not all; method: immunoSEQ multiplex PCR. The data hold approximately 80,000 clones, with about 84% observed a single time. Sequencing was performed on peripheral blood, taken before any cancer treatment. These receptors originate from a female donor of 60 years or more with stage I lung adenocarcinoma.

The chain links TRBV4-3 to TRBJ2-1; D may be TRBD1 (5 bases). V lost 3 bases to trimming and J lost 1 base, with 10 bases between them. The CDR3 is made up of 15 amino acids. The germline gives CDR1 LGHNA, CDR2 YSLEER. The CDR3 bases are TGCGCCAGCAGCCAGGGGCCAGGTTCCTACAATGAGCAGTTCTTC. Translation gives CASSQGPGSYNEQFF.

The CDR3 DNA reads TGTGCCAGCAGCCCCCCCGGCGGGGGACCTACCGGGGAGCTGTTTTTT. This codes for CASSPPGGGPTGELFF. The rearrangement joins TRBV14 to TRBJ2-2; 7 bases agree with TRBD2. The junction had 10 bases not matched to a gene; V was cut back by 4 bases and J by 5 bases. CDR1 and CDR2 from the germline V gene are SGHDN and FVKESK. The CDR3 spans 16 residues.